This T cell receptor beta chain was retrieved from a study of blood T cell repertoires in COVID-19. Original data processing: How many nucleated cells were present was estimated from reference gene primer amplification. Sequencing used immunoSEQ multiplex PCR; TCRdb keeps in-frame clones, though not all of them. That table is the source of V, J and clone size, and D and trimming were worked out from the DNA. This table holds around 100,000 clones, 75% to 95% found once. The germline gives CDR1 GTSNPN, CDR2 SVGIG (reference sequence). The CDR3 runs to 17 residues. V dropped 0 bases and J dropped 4 bases, with 21 bases sitting between them.

This sequence was found in a man aged 45 to 65 with acute or convalescent COVID-19. What was sequenced was peripheral blood. The J gene is TRBJ1-1, the V gene TRBV30; tentatively, D is TRBD1 (5 bases). CDR3 loop: CAWSVSRTGGAVTEAFF. The CDR3 nucleotides are TGTGCCTGGAGTGTCTCACGGACGGGGGGTGCGGTCACTGAAGCTTTCTTT.